A single sample is the source of the 19 T cell receptor beta chains below, sequenced in a study of T cells after posttransplantation cyclophosphamide. Generated by immunoSEQ multiplex PCR, the TCRdb table keeps only in-frame clones and is missing some. The sample consists of about 22,000 clones, around 73% of them appearing once. Sequencing input: memory CD4+ T cells sorted from PBMCs. The receptors originated from a woman in her sixties in good health, CMV-negative, and a related stem cell transplant donor.

The rearrangement joins TRBV7-8 to TRBJ2-1; no reliable D call. The V and J ends lost 0 bases and 1 base respectively, with 10 bases between them. CDR1 SGHVS and CDR2 FQNEAQ come from the germline V gene. This CDR3 has 16 amino acids. CDR3 sequence: CASSLAARHSYNEQFF. The CDR3 DNA follows: TGTGCCAGCAGCTTAGCGGCCAGGCATTCCTACAATGAGCAGTTCTTC.

The V and J genes are TRBV27 and TRBJ2-6; the D is unclear. V dropped 0 bases and J dropped 4 bases, with 4 bases sitting between them. CDR3 length: 14 amino acids. Per the germline V gene, CDR1 is MNHEY and CDR2 is SMNVEV (reference sequence). CDR3 sequence: CASSLSRGANVLTF. CDR3 nucleotides: TGTGCCAGCAGTTTATCGAGAGGGGCCAACGTCCTGACTTTC.

The gene calls are TRBV30 and TRBJ1-3, with TRBD1 matching 7 bases. The CDR3 runs 14 residues. Germline V gives CDR1 GTSNPN, CDR2 SVGIG (reference sequence). Trimming removed 2 bases from V and 4 bases from J; junction bases left unmatched: 5. In DNA, the CDR3 is TGTGCCTGGAGTTTCGGGACAGCCGGAAACACCATATATTTT. This encodes CAWSFGTAGNTIYF.

This clone was counted a few times. CDR3 residues: CASSGDRDWSDSPLHF. The CDR3, as DNA: TGTGCCAGCAGTGGCGACAGGGACTGGTCCGATTCACCCCTCCACTTT. V and J are TRBV6-1 and TRBJ1-6; 7 bases are shared with TRBD1. Per germline, CDR1 MNHNS and CDR2 SASEGT. The CDR3 runs to 16 residues. With V trimmed by 4 bases and J by 8 bases, 11 bases remained unmatched.

The chain combines TRBV2 with TRBJ2-7; 13 bases fit TRBD2. The CDR3 sequence is 14 residues long. Germline lookup yields CDR1 SNHLY and CDR2 FYNNEI. With V trimmed by 6 bases and J by 5 bases, 4 bases remained unmatched. The CDR3 spells CASRRTSGGDEQYF. In DNA, the CDR3 is TGTGCCAGCAGGAGGACTAGCGGGGGAGACGAGCAGTACTTC.

The chain joins TRBV4-1 to TRBJ1-1; D not resolved. This CDR3 contains 14 residues. Germline assignment: CDR1 MGHRA and CDR2 YSYEKL. V lost 2 bases and J lost 6, with 13 bases in between. CDR3 in amino acids: CASSQSKTSPEAFF. The CDR3 DNA follows: TGCGCCAGCAGCCAAAGCAAAACTTCGCCTGAAGCTTTCTTT.

The chain is built from TRBV5-1 and TRBJ2-5, with 7 bases aligning to TRBD1. The CDR3 consists of 13 residues. The trim removed 3 bases at V and 2 bases at J, leaving 1 base unmatched. From germline, CDR1 is SGHRS and CDR2 YFSETQ. Here the CDR3 DNA reads TGCGCCAGCAGCTCGACAGGGCAAGAGACCCAGTACTTC. Amino acid sequence: CASSSTGQETQYF.

The CDR3 DNA reads as TGTGCCAGCAGTTTGGGAGGGCCGCATGAGCAGTTCTTC. Residues: CASSLGGPHEQFF. The gene calls are TRBV6-6 and TRBJ2-1; 7 nucleotides line up with TRBD2. V was clipped by 4 bases and J by 8 bases; unmatched bases: 5. CDR3 size: 13 residues. The germline CDR1 and CDR2 sequences are MNHNY and SVGAGI (reference sequence).

V gene TRBV21-1 combines with J gene TRBJ2-7; TRBD2, the D gene given by the table, was not confirmed from the DNA. TRBV21-1 is termed a pseudogene. The CDR3 totals 16 residues. CDR3 nucleotides: TGTGCCAGCAGCAGCGAACTAAAGTCAAGATCCTACGAGCAGTACTTC. Its protein product is CASSSELKSRSYEQYF.

The chain uses TRBV7-2 and TRBJ2-1; D may be TRBD1 (7 bases). V shed 0 bases and J shed 0 bases, with 18 bases lying between them. Germline assignment: CDR1 SGHTA and CDR2 FQGNSA. The length of the CDR3 is 19 residues. The CDR3 here is CASSLAGGRGSPSYNEQFF. Here the CDR3 DNA reads TGTGCCAGCAGCTTAGCGGGGGGCAGGGGGTCCCCCTCCTACAATGAGCAGTTCTTC.

This chain uses TRBV28 with TRBJ1-2, with D perhaps TRBD1 (6 bases). The CDR3 consists of 12 residues. Trimming took off 6 bases at V and 4 bases at J, with 9 bases between the two ends. CDR1 is MDHEN, CDR2 SYDVKM, per germline. The CDR3 region has the DNA TGTGCCAGCAGGAGGGGGAGCTATGGCTACACCTTC. Encoded protein: CASRRGSYGYTF.

This chain joins TRBV6-5 and TRBJ1-5; D possibly corresponds to TRBD1 (5 bases). V dropped 5 bases and J dropped 2 bases, with 7 bases sitting between them. Germline values: CDR1 MNHEY, CDR2 SVGAGI. This CDR3 has 13 residues. The CDR3 region has the DNA TGTGCCAGCAGTGGGGGGGGCAATCAGCCCCAGCATTTT. The encoded protein is CASSGGGNQPQHF.

The genes are TRBV7-2 and TRBJ2-7; 12 nucleotides match TRBD2. V was pared by 5 bases and J by 3 bases, with 8 bases of the junction left unmatched. The CDR3 sequence is 16 residues long. The germline CDR1 and CDR2 sequences are SGHTA and FQGNSA. The CDR3 DNA reads TGTGCCAGCAGCCCCAAAACTAGCGGGGGGAACTACGAGCAGTACTTC. It yields the protein CASSPKTSGGNYEQYF.

The chain employs TRBV28 and TRBJ1-2; D is possibly TRBD1 (6 bases). The germline V and J ends were trimmed by 3 bases and 4 bases, with 21 bases remaining between them. Germline CDR1 MDHEN, CDR2 SYDVKM. This CDR3 spans 17 amino acids. The CDR3 region has the DNA TGTGCCAGCAGTTTGTACGGATTGAAAGGACAGTCCTATGGCTACACCTTC. Amino acids: CASSLYGLKGQSYGYTF.

The chain uses TRBV30 and TRBJ1-2, with 8 bases identical to TRBD1. Germline CDR1 and CDR2: GTSNPN and SVGIG (reference sequence). The CDR3 totals 15 residues. The V gene end was trimmed by 6 bases and the J gene end by 4 bases; junction bases not matched to a gene: 13. The CDR3 loop is CACYRDRTLSYGYTF. Here the CDR3 DNA reads TGTGCCTGCTACCGGGACAGGACATTATCCTATGGCTACACCTTC.

The chain uses TRBV6-6 and TRBJ1-2; possible D gene TRBD1, 5 bases. The V gene lost 6 bases and the J gene lost 4 bases, with 15 bases spanning the gap. CDR1 and CDR2 (germline): MNHNY, SVGAGI (reference sequence). The CDR3 length is 14 residues. In DNA form, the CDR3 reads TGTGCCAGCAGGTATCAACAGGTGATCTATGGCTACACCTTC. Translating gives CASRYQQVIYGYTF.

In the case of this clone: One end of the junction varies from germline; a read error may be responsible. The chain uses TRBV5-5 and TRBJ1-2; 7 bases map to TRBD1. The germline CDR1 and CDR2 sequences are SGHKS and YYEKEE (reference sequence). The CDR3 is 15 residues long. The CDR3 DNA is TGTGCCAGCAGCTTGGGGGACAGCGATAGCTATCGCTACACCTTC. It codes for CASSLGDSDSYRYTF.

This clone turned up a few times. This rearrangement joins TRBV27 to TRBJ1-4; no definite D call. Trimming shortened V by 4 bases and J by 8 bases, and 14 bases separated the two germline ends. The germline CDR1 and CDR2 sequences are MNHEY and SMNVEV (reference sequence). The CDR3 has 14 residues. The CDR3 DNA is TGTGCCAGCAGTTCCCCGGGGTGGGAAGAAAAACTGTTTTTT. Translated, it gives CASSSPGWEEKLFF.

The sample holds a few counts of this clone. The chain combines TRBV5-5 with TRBJ1-2; no clear D. The CDR3 length is 13 residues. V was clipped by 4 bases and J by 8 bases, with 15 bases between them. Germline values: CDR1 SGHKS, CDR2 YYEKEE (reference sequence). The CDR3 spells CASSPPEVRGYTF. The CDR3 bases are TGTGCCAGCAGCCCCCCCGAGGTCCGGGGCTACACCTTC.